The T cell receptor (beta chain) under discussion was sequenced for a study of CD8 T cells in Susac syndrome. General study points: Within Susac syndrome CD4+ T cell repertoires, clonal expansion was not evident.

Random hexamers were used to reverse transcribe the RNA input (about 0.45 to 1 ug). TCRdb independently ran MiXCR on the immunoSEQ multiplex PCR reads; one entry per CDR3 protein. The data show 150,000 or so distinct CDR3 sequences, 95% seen once. The V and J ends lost 8 bases and 3 bases respectively, with 11 bases between them. This CDR3 contains 13 residues. Germline V gene sequence: CDR1 LGHNA, CDR2 YSLEER. A word on this clonotype: Its antigen is unknown.

This receptor was obtained from a human donor with Susac syndrome. The sequenced material came from CD4+ T cells from PBMCs. This rearrangement joins TRBV4-3 to TRBJ1-5; no firm D call. The CDR3 sequence: CASSPQFNQPQHF. CDR3 sequence (DNA): TGCGCCAGCTCCCCCCAGTTCAATCAGCCCCAGCATTTT.